This TCR beta chain was captured in a study of a mutant IDH1 vaccine in newly diagnosed glioma. Study background: Most had both radiotherapy and temozolomide beforehand; others had only one. Study-wide points: Changes in the top peripheral T cell clonotypes seemingly had no bearing on pseudoprogression.

There are 16 residues in the CDR3. V lost 4 bases, J lost 0 bases, and 13 bases lay in between. Germline CDR1 and CDR2: SEHNR and FQNEAQ (reference sequence). On this clone: As yet, its antigen is unknown.

Clones were sequenced by immunoSEQ multiplex PCR, and TCRdb holds only the in-frame ones, with some missing. Here the sample spans about 66,000 clones, 80% to 90% being singletons. Time point here: baseline, week 1 (first vaccination visit). The treatment is: pre-vaccination baseline after standard-of-care therapy. New WHO grade 3 or 4 IDH1-mutant, ATRX-lost astrocytomas were present in all donors. This TCR was recovered from a man aged 30-40 years with glioma. The sequencing here drew on PBMCs, taken from a glioma patient treated with radiotherapy, temozolomide or both. This chain uses TRBV7-9 with TRBJ1-3; the D gene is possibly TRBD1 (6 bases). The CDR3 region has the DNA TGTGCCAGCAGCTCCACGGACAGACTCTCTGGAAACACCATATATTTT. Its translation: CASSSTDRLSGNTIYF.